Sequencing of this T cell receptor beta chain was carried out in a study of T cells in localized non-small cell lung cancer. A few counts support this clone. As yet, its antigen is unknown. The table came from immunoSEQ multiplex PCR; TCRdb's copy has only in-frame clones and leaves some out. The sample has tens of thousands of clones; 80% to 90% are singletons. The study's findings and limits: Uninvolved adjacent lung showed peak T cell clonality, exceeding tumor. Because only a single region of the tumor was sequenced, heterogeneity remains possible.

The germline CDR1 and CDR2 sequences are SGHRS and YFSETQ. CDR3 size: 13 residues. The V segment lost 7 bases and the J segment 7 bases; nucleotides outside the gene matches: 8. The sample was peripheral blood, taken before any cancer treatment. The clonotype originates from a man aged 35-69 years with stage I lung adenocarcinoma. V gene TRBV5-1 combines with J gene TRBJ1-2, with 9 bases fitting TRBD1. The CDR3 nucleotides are TGCGCCAGCTCGGGACAGGGCCCGGGTGGCTACACCTTC. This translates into CASSGQGPGGYTF.